Presented here are 23 T cell receptor beta chains from one specimen sequenced in a study of T cell responses to AZD1222 COVID-19 vaccine. Sequencing used immunoSEQ multiplex PCR; TCRdb keeps in-frame clones, though not all of them. The repertoire consists of just under 90,000 clones, with roughly 86% occurring once and the leading ten covering under 7%. The source material was peripheral blood, sampled on day 0 of AZD1222 vaccination. These receptors were taken from an adult in good health.

The V gene is TRBV3-1 (or the pseudogene TRBV3-2), the J gene TRBJ2-1, with D perhaps matching TRBD2 (6 bases). Germline V CDR1 and CDR2: LGHDT, YNNKEL (reference sequence). This CDR3 has 13 amino acids. Trimming removed 5 bases from V and 6 bases from J, with 11 bases in between. CDR3 sequence: CASSAASVNEQFF. The CDR3 DNA follows: TGTGCCAGCAGCGCTGCTAGCGTCAATGAGCAGTTCTTC.

V usage is TRBV7-3 and J usage is TRBJ2-3; TRBD2 is a possible D gene (6 bases). V was clipped by 1 base and J by 4 bases, with 15 bases between them. This CDR3 has 16 amino acids. Germline V lookup: CDR1 SGHTA, CDR2 FQGTGA. DNA for the CDR3: TGTGCCAGCAGCTTAAGCCCCGGGAGAGGTGCAGATACGCAGTATTTT. It codes for CASSLSPGRGADTQYF.

The chain has TRBV7-9 and TRBJ2-7, with D perhaps assigned TRBD1 or TRBD2 (5 bases each). The CDR3 loop spans 12 amino acids. Trimming left V 0 bases short and J 7 bases short, with 7 bases between. Per germline, CDR1 SEHNR and CDR2 FQNEAQ (reference sequence). In nucleotides, the CDR3 is TGTGCCAGCAGCTTAGCGGGGGAAGAGCAGTACTTC. This encodes CASSLAGEEQYF. Supplemented by reference TRBV7-9 and TRBJ2-7, the full variable domain reads DTGVSQNPRHKITKRGQNVTFRCDPISEHNRLYWYRQTLGQGPEFLTYFQNEAQLEKSRLLSDRFSAERPKGSFSTLEIQRTEQGDSAMYLCASSLAGEEQYFGPGTRLTVT.

This chain uses TRBV28 with TRBJ1-4; TRBD1 matches 7 bases. The CDR3 totals 16 residues. Trimming cost V 5 bases and J 7 bases; bases outside gene matches: 13. CDR1 is MDHEN and CDR2 is SYDVKM in the germline V gene. CDR3 sequence reads: CASSQHTTGFGEKLFF. CDR3 DNA sequence: TGTGCCAGCAGTCAACACACGACAGGGTTCGGTGAAAAACTGTTTTTT.

This clone was observed once. The rearrangement links TRBV3-1 (or the pseudogene TRBV3-2) to TRBJ1-6, with a weak D call TRBD1 (6 bases). The CDR3 has 15 residues. Trimming shortened V by 0 bases and J by 10 bases, and 13 bases separated the two germline ends. CDR1 and CDR2 from the germline V gene are LGHDT and YNNKEL (reference sequence). The CDR3 protein is CASSQEVAGVSPLHF. For the CDR3, the DNA is TGTGCCAGCAGCCAAGAGGTGGCAGGGGTATCACCCCTCCACTTT.

In the case of this clone: The sample has other DNA sequences that encode this CDR3 too. CDR3 in amino acids: CSVDRQGHTEAFF. CDR3 bases: TGCAGCGTTGATAGGCAGGGGCACACTGAAGCTTTCTTT. J is TRBJ1-1 and V is TRBV29-1; D might be TRBD1 (6 bases). Germline V gene sequence: CDR1 SQVTM, CDR2 ANQGSEA. With 3 bases removed from V and 3 bases from J, the gap between germline ends came to 11 bases. The CDR3 runs to 13 residues.

J is TRBJ1-1 and V is TRBV28; D is possibly TRBD1 (5 bases). V shed 2 bases and J shed 4 bases, with 11 bases lying between them. CDR1 is MDHEN, CDR2 SYDVKM, per germline. The CDR3 loop spans 14 amino acids. In nucleotides, the CDR3 is TGTGCCAGCAGTTTAGTCCCAGGGATCACTGAAGCTTTCTTT. This codes for CASSLVPGITEAFF.

The chain carries TRBV7-3 and TRBJ1-1; D is ambiguous. CDR1 and CDR2 from the germline V gene are SGHTA and FQGTGA. This CDR3 spans 14 amino acids. V gave up 5 bases and J gave up 3 bases, with 13 bases separating them. DNA of the CDR3: TGTGCCAGCAGCATAGGCCCGGGTTACACTGAAGCTTTCTTT. Residues: CASSIGPGYTEAFF. Combining the CDR3 with reference TRBV7-3 and TRBJ1-1 gives the whole variable domain GAGVSQTPSNKVTEKGKYVELRCDPISGHTALYWYRQSLGQGPEFLIYFQGTGAADDSGLPNDRFFAVRPEGSVSTLKIQRTERGDSAVYLCASSIGPGYTEAFFGQGTRLTVV.

J is TRBJ2-1 and V is TRBV15, with 8 nucleotides matching TRBD2. Germline assignment: CDR1 LNHNV and CDR2 YYDKDF (reference sequence). The CDR3 runs to 16 residues. Trimming took 3 bases from V and 6 from J; bases not matched to a gene: 10. This CDR3 is CATSRGRAGAVNEQFF. DNA for the CDR3: TGTGCCACCAGCAGGGGACGAGCGGGAGCCGTCAATGAGCAGTTCTTC. The entire variable domain, with the rest obtained from reference TRBV15 and TRBJ2-1, is as follows: DAMVIQNPRYQVTQFGKPVTLSCSQTLNHNVMYWYQQKSSQAPKLLFHYYDKDFNNEADTPDNFQSRRPNTSFCFLDIRSPGLGDTAMYLCATSRGRAGAVNEQFFGPGTRLTVL.

The chain combines TRBV18 with TRBJ1-2; tentatively, D is TRBD1 (6 bases). Trimming stripped 5 bases from V and 4 bases from J, with 8 bases between. CDR1 and CDR2 (germline): KGHSH, LQKENI. The CDR3 spans 12 residues. The CDR3 sequence is CASSGQTYGYTF. CDR3 sequence (DNA): TGTGCCAGCTCAGGACAGACCTATGGCTACACCTTC. Full variable domain (outside the CDR3, taken from reference TRBV18 and TRBJ1-2): NAGVMQNPRHLVRRRGQEARLRCSPMKGHSHVYWYRQLPEEGLKFMVYLQKENIIDESGMPKERFSAEFPKEGPSILRIQQVVRGDSAAYFCASSGQTYGYTFGSGTRLTVV.

This chain links TRBV9 with TRBJ1-2, with D possibly being TRBD1 (5 bases). V was trimmed by 2 bases and J by 6 bases, leaving 20 bases between them. CDR3 length: 16 amino acids. Germline values: CDR1 SGDLS, CDR2 YYNGEE. The chain's CDR3 is CASSVRGDSPSDGYTF. The CDR3 region has the DNA TGTGCCAGCAGCGTTCGGGGTGACAGCCCTTCAGATGGCTACACCTTC. The complete variable domain, with remaining parts taken from reference TRBV9 and TRBJ1-2, reads DSGVTQTPKHLITATGQRVTLRCSPRSGDLSVYWYQQSLDQGLQFLIQYYNGEERAKGNILERFSAQQFPDLHSELNLSSLELGDSALYFCASSVRGDSPSDGYTFGSGTRLTVV.

V and J are TRBV5-6 and TRBJ1-5, with a possible D match to TRBD1 (5 bases). The CDR3 spans 15 residues. Trimming shortened V by 2 bases and J by 4 bases, and 13 bases separated the two germline ends. Looked up from germline, CDR1 is SGHDT and CDR2 is YYEEEE. CDR3 loop: CASSLFSRDNQPQHF. The DNA for the CDR3 is TGTGCCAGCAGCTTATTCTCCAGGGATAATCAGCCCCAGCATTTT.

The V gene is TRBV11-2, the J gene TRBJ2-7; D unclear. This CDR3 comprises 15 residues. V was trimmed by 0 bases and J by 0 bases, leaving 9 bases between them. Germline V gene lookup returns CDR1 SGHAT and CDR2 FQNNGV. CDR3 loop: CASSLENSPSYEQYF. CDR3 DNA sequence: TGTGCCAGCAGCTTAGAGAACTCGCCCTCCTACGAGCAGTACTTC. Looking up the rest from reference TRBV11-2 and TRBJ2-7 gives the full variable domain: EAGVAQSPRYKIIEKRQSVAFWCNPISGHATLYWYQQILGQGPKLLIQFQNNGVVDDSQLPKDRFSAERLKGVDSTLKIQPAKLEDSAVYLCASSLENSPSYEQYFGPGTRLTVT.

The rearrangement links TRBV5-1 to TRBJ2-7; 10 bases match TRBD2. The CDR3 is 15 residues long. CDR1 is SGHRS and CDR2 is YFSETQ in the germline V gene. V was clipped by 0 bases and J by 5 bases; unmatched bases: 5. The CDR3 DNA reads TGCGCCAGCAGCTTGGCCCCTAGCGGGGGAAACGAGCAGTACTTC. Translated: CASSLAPSGGNEQYF.

The V call is TRBV2, the J call TRBJ1-2; no clear D. V lost 4 bases to trimming and J lost 4 bases, with 10 bases between them. Germline V gives CDR1 SNHLY, CDR2 FYNNEI. The CDR3 has 13 amino acids. The CDR3 coding sequence is TGTGCCAGCAGTGGGGAGGCGGGCTATGGCTACACCTTC. This encodes CASSGEAGYGYTF.

The chain recombines TRBV11-2 with TRBJ1-1; no clear D gene. Germline V gives CDR1 SGHAT, CDR2 FQNNGV. V gave up 3 bases and J gave up 1 base, with 6 bases separating them. There are 13 residues in the CDR3. The CDR3 spells CASSFQANTEAFF. CDR3 bases: TGTGCCAGCAGCTTCCAAGCGAACACTGAAGCTTTCTTT.

The chain links TRBV2 to TRBJ1-1; D is ambiguous. This CDR3 contains 16 residues. Per germline, CDR1 SNHLY and CDR2 FYNNEI. The V gene lost 3 bases and the J gene lost 4 bases, with 18 bases spanning the gap. CDR3 in amino acids: CASSERTFGRSTEAFF. CDR3 DNA sequence: TGTGCCAGCAGTGAGAGGACTTTTGGTAGATCCACTGAAGCTTTCTTT. Full variable domain (remainder filled in from reference TRBV2 and TRBJ1-1): EPEVTQTPSHQVTQMGQEVILRCVPISNHLYFYWYRQILGQKVEFLVSFYNNEISEKSEIFDDQFSVERPDGSNFTLKIRSTKLEDSAMYFCASSERTFGRSTEAFFGQGTRLTVV.

V usage is TRBV19 and J usage is TRBJ1-3; D gene unclear. The CDR3 spans 14 residues. Germline V gene sequence: CDR1 LNHDA, CDR2 SQIVND (reference sequence). Trimming took off 7 bases at V and 2 bases at J, with 12 bases between the two ends. CDR3 sequence: CASTQGVAGNTIYF. Here the CDR3 DNA reads TGTGCCAGTACCCAAGGCGTTGCTGGAAACACCATATATTTT.

The rearrangement joins TRBV4-3 to TRBJ1-1; no clear D gene. Germline loops: CDR1 LGHNA, CDR2 YSLEER. The CDR3 extends over 14 amino acids. Trimming took off 4 bases at V and 0 bases at J, with 9 bases between the two ends. The DNA of the CDR3 is TGCGCCAGCAGCCTAGGACGGTTGAACACTGAAGCTTTCTTT. Translation: CASSLGRLNTEAFF.

V gene TRBV6-2 or TRBV6-3 combines with J gene TRBJ2-5, with 13 bases identical to TRBD2. This CDR3 has 15 residues. The V gene end was trimmed by 2 bases and the J gene end by 5 bases; junction bases not matched to a gene: 2. Germline V CDR1 and CDR2: MNHEY, SVGEGT. In DNA form, the CDR3 reads TGTGCCAGCAGTTACCAGGGACTAGCGGGGGAGACCCAGTACTTC. Protein product: CASSYQGLAGETQYF.

V gene TRBV19 combines with J gene TRBJ1-5, with a weak D call TRBD1 (6 bases). The CDR3 extends over 16 amino acids. Germline assignment: CDR1 LNHDA and CDR2 SQIVND (reference sequence). The germline V and J ends were trimmed by 6 bases and 2 bases, with 17 bases remaining between them. This chain's CDR3 is CASSAVGGLGNQPQHF. The CDR3, as DNA: TGTGCCAGTAGCGCCGTCGGGGGGCTAGGCAATCAGCCCCAGCATTTT.

The chain joins TRBV6-4 to TRBJ2-1; 13 nucleotides align to TRBD2. The trim removed 4 bases at V and 7 bases at J, leaving 10 bases unmatched. This CDR3 has 17 amino acids. CDR1 is MRHNA and CDR2 is SNTAGT in the germline V gene. CDR3 DNA sequence: TGTGCCAGCAGTGTGGAGGGGTGGACTAGCGGGAGTAATGAGCAGTTCTTC. As protein: CASSVEGWTSGSNEQFF.

The rearrangement uses TRBV12-3 or TRBV12-4 and TRBJ2-2; D is unresolved. This CDR3 has 13 amino acids. The V and J ends lost 6 bases and 5 bases respectively, with 10 bases between them. CDR3 sequence (DNA): TGTGCCAGCAGAACTACAGCGACCGGGGAGCTGTTTTTT. Protein: CASRTTATGELFF.